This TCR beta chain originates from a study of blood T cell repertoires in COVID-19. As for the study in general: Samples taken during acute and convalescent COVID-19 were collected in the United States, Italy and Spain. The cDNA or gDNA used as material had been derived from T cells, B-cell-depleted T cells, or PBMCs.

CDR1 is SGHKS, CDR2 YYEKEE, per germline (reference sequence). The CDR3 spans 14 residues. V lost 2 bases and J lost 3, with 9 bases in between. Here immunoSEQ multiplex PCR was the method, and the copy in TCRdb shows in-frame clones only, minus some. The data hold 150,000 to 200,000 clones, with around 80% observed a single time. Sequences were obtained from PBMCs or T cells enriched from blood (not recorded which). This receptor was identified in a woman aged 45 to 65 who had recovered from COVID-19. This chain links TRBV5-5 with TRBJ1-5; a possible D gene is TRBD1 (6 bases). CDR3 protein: CASSFGQNNQPQHF. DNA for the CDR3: TGTGCCAGCAGCTTCGGACAGAACAATCAGCCCCAGCATTTT.